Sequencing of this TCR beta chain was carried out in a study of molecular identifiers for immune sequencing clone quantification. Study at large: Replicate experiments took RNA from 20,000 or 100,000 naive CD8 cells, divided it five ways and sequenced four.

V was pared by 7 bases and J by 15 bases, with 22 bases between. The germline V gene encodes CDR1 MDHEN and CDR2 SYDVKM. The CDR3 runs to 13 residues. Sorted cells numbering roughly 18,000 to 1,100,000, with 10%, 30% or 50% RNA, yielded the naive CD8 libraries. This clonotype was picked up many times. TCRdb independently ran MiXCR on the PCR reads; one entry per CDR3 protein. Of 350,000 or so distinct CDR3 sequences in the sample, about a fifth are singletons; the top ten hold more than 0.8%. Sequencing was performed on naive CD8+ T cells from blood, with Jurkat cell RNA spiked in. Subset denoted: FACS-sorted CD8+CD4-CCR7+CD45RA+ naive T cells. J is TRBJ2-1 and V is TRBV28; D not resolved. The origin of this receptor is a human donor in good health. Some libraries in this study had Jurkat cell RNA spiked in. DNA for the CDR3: TGTGCCAGCACGACGATGGTACATCACTGGCGGTTCTTC. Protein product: CASTTMVHHWRFF.